Listed below are T cell receptor beta chains from one sample, sequenced in a study of CD8 T cells in Susac syndrome. From the immunoSEQ multiplex PCR reads, TCRdb called clonotypes with MiXCR, one entry per CDR3 protein. The sample has about 150,000 distinct CDR3 sequences; nearly 97% are singletons. The sequenced sample consisted of CD8+ T cells from PBMCs. The receptors stem from a human donor with multiple sclerosis. The CDR3 runs from the conserved cysteine through the conserved F or W. D genes are given only for firm matches. For some rows the clone size is stated as once, few or many, or as a class when expanded; others skip it.

j_gene: TRBJ1-1; d_gene: .; v_gene: TRBV7-2; abundance: .; CDR3aa: CASSQKNGGTEAFF; CDR3nt: TGTGCCAGCAGCCAAAAGAACGGGGGCACTGAAGCTTTCTTT
j_gene: TRBJ1-1; d_gene: .; v_gene: TRBV10-3; abundance: .; CDR3aa: CAISDSPYEAFF; CDR3nt: TGTGCCATCAGTGATAGCCCCTATGAAGCTTTCTTT
j_gene: TRBJ1-2; d_gene: .; v_gene: TRBV4-1; abundance: .; CDR3aa: CASSQGGERDYGYTF; CDR3nt: TGCGCCAGCAGCCAAGGAGGGGAGAGGGACTATGGCTACACCTTC
j_gene: TRBJ1-1; d_gene: .; v_gene: TRBV29-1; abundance: .; CDR3aa: CSVPPAFF; CDR3nt: TGCAGCGTTCCCCCAGCTTTCTTT
j_gene: TRBJ2-7; d_gene: .; v_gene: TRBV2; abundance: .; CDR3aa: CASSEAVGYEQYF; CDR3nt: TGTGCCAGCAGTGAAGCGGTGGGCTACGAGCAGTACTTC
j_gene: TRBJ2-1; d_gene: .; v_gene: TRBV6-2/TRBV6-3; abundance: .; CDR3aa: CASGGGATSEQFF; CDR3nt: TGTGCCTCCGGTGGGGGGGCAACAAGTGAGCAGTTCTTC
j_gene: TRBJ2-2; d_gene: TRBD1; v_gene: TRBV27; abundance: .; CDR3aa: CASGQTGGRTGELFF; CDR3nt: TGTGCCAGCGGCCAGACAGGGGGCCGGACCGGGGAGCTGTTTTTT
j_gene: TRBJ1-5; d_gene: TRBD1; v_gene: TRBV9; abundance: .; CDR3aa: CASGQGDQPQHF; CDR3nt: TGTGCCAGTGGACAGGGGGATCAGCCCCAGCATTTT
j_gene: TRBJ2-3; d_gene: .; v_gene: TRBV5-4; abundance: .; CDR3aa: CASSFMGTDTQYF; CDR3nt: TGTGCCAGCAGCTTCATGGGCACAGATACGCAGTATTTT
j_gene: TRBJ2-4; d_gene: .; v_gene: TRBV3-1; abundance: once; CDR3aa: CASSQNTGAKNIQYF; CDR3nt: TGTGCCAGCAGCCAGAATACAGGAGCCAAAAACATTCAGTACTTC
j_gene: TRBJ2-2; d_gene: .; v_gene: TRBV7-8; abundance: .; CDR3aa: CASRKDLRELFF; CDR3nt: TGTGCCAGCAGAAAAGATCTCCGGGAGCTGTTTTTT
j_gene: TRBJ2-3; d_gene: .; v_gene: TRBV15; abundance: .; CDR3aa: CATSRDLGLLTDTQYF; CDR3nt: TGTGCCACCAGCAGAGACCTTGGACTTCTCACAGATACGCAGTATTTT
j_gene: TRBJ2-5; d_gene: TRBD2; v_gene: TRBV3-1; abundance: once; CDR3aa: CASSLTSGGRETQYF; CDR3nt: TGTGCCAGCAGTCTCACTAGCGGGGGTAGGGAGACCCAGTACTTC
j_gene: TRBJ1-2; d_gene: .; v_gene: TRBV30; abundance: .; CDR3aa: CAWSGTLGEGGDYGYTF; CDR3nt: TGTGCCTGGAGTGGAACTTTAGGGGAGGGGGGAGACTATGGCTACACCTTC
j_gene: TRBJ2-7; d_gene: .; v_gene: TRBV30; abundance: .; CDR3aa: CAWSPPSSYEQYF; CDR3nt: TGTGCCTGGAGTCCCCCCTCTTCGTACGAGCAGTACTTC